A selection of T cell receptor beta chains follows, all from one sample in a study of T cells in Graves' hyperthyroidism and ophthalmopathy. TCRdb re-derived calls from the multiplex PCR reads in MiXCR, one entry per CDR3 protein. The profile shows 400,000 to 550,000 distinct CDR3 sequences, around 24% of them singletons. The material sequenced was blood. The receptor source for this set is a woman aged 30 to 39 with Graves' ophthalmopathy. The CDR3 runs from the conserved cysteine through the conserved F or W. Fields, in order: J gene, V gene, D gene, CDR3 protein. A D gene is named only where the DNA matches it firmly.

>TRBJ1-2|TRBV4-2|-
CASSQDGVSPWGYTF
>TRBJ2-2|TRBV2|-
CASSETRGTGELFF
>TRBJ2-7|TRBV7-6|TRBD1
CASSLRDREIGEQYF
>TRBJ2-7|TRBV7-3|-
CASSSDRLALPEQYF
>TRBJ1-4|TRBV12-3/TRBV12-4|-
CASSLDRFKLFF
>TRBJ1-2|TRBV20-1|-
CSANTGYTF
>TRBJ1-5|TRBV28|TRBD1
CASSSRQGTSNQPQHF
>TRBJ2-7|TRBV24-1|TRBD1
CATSDPGTGWDEQYF
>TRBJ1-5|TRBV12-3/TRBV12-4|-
CASWPDSVGNQPQHF
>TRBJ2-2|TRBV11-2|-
CASSLLWQGITGELFF
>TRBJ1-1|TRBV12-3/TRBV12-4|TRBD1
CASSLVGQGTAAFF
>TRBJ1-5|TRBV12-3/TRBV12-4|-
CASSIGQAADRPQHF
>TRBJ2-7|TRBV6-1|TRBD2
CASTSGGKFSYEQYF
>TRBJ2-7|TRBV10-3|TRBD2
CAIRENSGRDIYEQYF
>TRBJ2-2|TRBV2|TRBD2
CASSIRLAGGPLPGELFF
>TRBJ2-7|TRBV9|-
CASSVASGHHYEQYF
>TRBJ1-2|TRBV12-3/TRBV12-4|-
CASSYLGLGYTF
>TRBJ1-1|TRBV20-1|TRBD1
CSARGDRAGTEAFF
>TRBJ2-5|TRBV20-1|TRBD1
CSARAWDSQETQYF
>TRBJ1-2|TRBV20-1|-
CSARKGIYGYTF
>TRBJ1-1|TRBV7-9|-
CASSWGDEAFF
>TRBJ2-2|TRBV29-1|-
CSVALGTGELFF
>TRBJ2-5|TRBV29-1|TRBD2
CSGGGYQETQYF
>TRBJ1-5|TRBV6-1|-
CASSEGPSGNQPQHF
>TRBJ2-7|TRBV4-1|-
CASSQDWAGSSYEQYF
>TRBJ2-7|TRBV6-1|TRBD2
CASSQGLAEMFYEQYF
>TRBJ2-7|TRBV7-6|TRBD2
CASSFRGLAGAYEQYF
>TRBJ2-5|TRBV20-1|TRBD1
CSPTLDREETQYF
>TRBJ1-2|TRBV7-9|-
CASSHSRGPYGYTF
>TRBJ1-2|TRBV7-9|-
CASSRDSWSGYTF
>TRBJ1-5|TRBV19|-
CASSIRGAQPQHF
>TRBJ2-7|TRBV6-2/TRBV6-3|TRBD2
CASSYSSSGRAIAYEQYF
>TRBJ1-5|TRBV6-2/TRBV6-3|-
CASSYSRLGNQPQHF
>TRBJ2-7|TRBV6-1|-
CASSEGTFRTYEQYF
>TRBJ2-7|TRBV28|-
CASSSPSVYEQYF
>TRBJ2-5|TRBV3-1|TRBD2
CASSHLTSGQETQYF
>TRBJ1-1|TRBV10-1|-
CASSESYNTEAFF
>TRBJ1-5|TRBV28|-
CASSLLNQPQHF
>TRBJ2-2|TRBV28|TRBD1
CASSPQGQGSGGGELFF
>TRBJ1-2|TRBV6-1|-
CASTTDRHGYTF